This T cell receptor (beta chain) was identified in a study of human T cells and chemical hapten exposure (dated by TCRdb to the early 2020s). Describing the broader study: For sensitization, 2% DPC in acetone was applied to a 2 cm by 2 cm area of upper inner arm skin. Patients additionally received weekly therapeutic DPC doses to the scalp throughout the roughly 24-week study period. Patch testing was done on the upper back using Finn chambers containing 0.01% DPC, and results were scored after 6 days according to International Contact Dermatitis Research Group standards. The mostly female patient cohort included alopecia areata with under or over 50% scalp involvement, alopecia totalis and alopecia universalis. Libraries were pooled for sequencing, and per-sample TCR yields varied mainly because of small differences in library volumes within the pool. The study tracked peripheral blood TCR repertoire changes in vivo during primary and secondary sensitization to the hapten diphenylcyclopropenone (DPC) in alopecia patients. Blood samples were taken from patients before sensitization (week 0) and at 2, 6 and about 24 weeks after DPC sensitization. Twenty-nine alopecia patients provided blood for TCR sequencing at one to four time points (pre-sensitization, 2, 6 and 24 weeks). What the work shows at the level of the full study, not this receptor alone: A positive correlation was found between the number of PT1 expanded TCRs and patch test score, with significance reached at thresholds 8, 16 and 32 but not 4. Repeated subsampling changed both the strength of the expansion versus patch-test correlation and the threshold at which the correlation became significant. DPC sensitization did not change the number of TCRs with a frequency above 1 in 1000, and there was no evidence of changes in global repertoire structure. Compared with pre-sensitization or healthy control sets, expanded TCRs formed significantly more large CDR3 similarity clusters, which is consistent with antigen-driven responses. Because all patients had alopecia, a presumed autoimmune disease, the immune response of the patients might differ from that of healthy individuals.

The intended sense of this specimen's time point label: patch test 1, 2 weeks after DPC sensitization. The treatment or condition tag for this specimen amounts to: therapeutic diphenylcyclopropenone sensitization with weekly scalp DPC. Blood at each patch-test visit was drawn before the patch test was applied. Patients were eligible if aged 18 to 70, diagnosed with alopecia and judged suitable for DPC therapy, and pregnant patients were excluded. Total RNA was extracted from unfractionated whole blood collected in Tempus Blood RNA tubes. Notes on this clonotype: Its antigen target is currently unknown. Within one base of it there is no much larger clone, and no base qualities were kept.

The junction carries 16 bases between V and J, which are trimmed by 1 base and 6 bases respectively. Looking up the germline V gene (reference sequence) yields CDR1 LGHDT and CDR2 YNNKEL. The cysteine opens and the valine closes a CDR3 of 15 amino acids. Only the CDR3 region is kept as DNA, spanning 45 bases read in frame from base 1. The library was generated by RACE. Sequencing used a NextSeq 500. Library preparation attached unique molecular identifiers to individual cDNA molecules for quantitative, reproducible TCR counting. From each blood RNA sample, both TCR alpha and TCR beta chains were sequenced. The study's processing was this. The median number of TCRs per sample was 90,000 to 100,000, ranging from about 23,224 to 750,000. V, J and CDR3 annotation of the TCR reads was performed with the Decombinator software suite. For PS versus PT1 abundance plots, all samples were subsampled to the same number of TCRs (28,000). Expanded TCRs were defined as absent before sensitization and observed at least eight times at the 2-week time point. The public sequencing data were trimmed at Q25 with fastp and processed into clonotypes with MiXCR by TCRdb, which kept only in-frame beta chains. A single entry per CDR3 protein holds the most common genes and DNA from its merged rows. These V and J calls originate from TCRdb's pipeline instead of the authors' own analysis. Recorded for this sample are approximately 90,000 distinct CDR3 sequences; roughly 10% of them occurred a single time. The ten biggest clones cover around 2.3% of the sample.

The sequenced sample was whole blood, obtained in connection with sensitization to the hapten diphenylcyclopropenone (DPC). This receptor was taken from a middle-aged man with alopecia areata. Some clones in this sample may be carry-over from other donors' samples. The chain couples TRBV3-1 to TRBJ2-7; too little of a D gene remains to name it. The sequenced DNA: TGTGCCAGCAGCCAAGGTAGGGCCTCTCTCGGCGAGCAGTACGTC. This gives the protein CASSQGRASLGEQYV.